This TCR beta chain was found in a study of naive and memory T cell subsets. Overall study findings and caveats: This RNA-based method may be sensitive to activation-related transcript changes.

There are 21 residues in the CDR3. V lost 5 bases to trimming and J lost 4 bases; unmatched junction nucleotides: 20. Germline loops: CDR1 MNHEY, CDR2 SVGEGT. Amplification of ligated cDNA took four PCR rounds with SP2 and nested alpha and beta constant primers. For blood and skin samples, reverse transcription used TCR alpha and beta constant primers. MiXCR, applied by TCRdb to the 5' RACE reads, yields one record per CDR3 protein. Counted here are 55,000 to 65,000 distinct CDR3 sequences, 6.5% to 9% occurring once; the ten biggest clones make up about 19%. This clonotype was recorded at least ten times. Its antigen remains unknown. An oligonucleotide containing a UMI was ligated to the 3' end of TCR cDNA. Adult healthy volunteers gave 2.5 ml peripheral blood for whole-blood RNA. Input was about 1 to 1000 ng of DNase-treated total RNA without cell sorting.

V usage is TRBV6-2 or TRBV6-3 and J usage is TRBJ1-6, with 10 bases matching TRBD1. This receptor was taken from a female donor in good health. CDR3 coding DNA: TGTGCCAGCAGTCCTGATCCGGCAAAGGTGGACAGGGGGTATTATAATTCACCCCTCCACTTT. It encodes CASSPDPAKVDRGYYNSPLHF.